This TCR beta chain is from a study of T cell clonality in common variable immunodeficiency. Study observations and caveats: TCRbeta clonality was increased in CVID versus healthy controls.

The CDR3 totals 14 residues. Germline-derived CDR1 and CDR2 are SNHLY and FYNNEI. V gave up 11 bases and J gave up 8 bases; unmatched junction bases: 13. This table comes from immunoSEQ multiplex PCR, and its TCRdb copy is limited to in-frame clones, with some not included. Altogether about 66,000 clones were found in the sample, and no singletons occur. This clone showed up many times. The antigen is unknown. The read terminates 3 residues before the CDR3 end, so the remaining end is supplied by the germline J gene. Sequencing was performed on peripheral blood mononuclear cells. The chain is built from TRBV2 and TRBJ2-1; 9 bases match TRBD2. The receptor comes from a person aged 18 to 70 in good health. CDR3: CAARGFAGGDEQFF. Partial CDR3 DNA: TGTGCCGCCCGGGGGTTTGCGGGGGGGGATGAG.